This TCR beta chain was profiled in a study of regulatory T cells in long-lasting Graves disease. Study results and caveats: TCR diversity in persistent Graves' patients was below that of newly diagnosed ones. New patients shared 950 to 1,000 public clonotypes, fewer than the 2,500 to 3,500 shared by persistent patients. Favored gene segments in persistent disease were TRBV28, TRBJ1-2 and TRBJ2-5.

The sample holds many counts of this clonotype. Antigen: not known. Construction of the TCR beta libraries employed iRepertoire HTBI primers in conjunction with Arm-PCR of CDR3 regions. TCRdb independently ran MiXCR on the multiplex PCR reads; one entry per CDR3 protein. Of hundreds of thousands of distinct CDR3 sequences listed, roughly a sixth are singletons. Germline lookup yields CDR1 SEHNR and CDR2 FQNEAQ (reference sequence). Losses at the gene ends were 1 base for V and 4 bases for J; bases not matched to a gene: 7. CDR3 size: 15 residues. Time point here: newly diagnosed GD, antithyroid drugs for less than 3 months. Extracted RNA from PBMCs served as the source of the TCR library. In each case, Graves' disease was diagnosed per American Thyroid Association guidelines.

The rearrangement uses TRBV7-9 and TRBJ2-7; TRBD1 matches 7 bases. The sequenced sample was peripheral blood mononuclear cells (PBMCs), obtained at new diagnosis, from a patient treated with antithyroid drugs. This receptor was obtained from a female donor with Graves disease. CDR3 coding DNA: TGTGCCAGCAGCTTAGTTAGGGGACAGATTTACGAGCAGTACTTC. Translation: CASSLVRGQIYEQYF.